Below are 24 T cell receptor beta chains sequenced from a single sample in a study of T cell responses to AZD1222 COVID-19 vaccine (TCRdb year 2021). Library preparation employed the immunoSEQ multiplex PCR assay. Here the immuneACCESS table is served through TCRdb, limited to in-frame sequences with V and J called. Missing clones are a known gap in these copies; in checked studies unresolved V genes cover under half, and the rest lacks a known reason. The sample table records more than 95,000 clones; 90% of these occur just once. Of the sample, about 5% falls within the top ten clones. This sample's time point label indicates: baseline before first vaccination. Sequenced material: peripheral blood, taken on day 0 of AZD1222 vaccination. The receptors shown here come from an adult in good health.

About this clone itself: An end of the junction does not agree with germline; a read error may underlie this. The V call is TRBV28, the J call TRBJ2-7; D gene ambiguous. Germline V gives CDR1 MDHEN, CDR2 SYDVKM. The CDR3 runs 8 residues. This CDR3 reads CATQGVNF. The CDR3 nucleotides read TGTGCCACCCAAGGTGTCAACTTC.

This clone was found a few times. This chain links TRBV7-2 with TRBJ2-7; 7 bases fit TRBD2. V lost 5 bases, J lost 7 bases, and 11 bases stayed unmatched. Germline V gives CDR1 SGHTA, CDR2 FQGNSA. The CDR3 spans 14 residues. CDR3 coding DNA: TGTGCCAGCAGCCCCTCGACTAGCCGTGAAGAGCAGTACTTC. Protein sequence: CASSPSTSREEQYF.

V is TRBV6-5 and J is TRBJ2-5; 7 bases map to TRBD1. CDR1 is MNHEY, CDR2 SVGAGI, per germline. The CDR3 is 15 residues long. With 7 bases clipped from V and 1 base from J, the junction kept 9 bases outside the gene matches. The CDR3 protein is CASTSGQASQETQYF. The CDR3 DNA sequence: TGTGCCAGCACCTCTGGACAGGCCTCCCAAGAGACCCAGTACTTC.

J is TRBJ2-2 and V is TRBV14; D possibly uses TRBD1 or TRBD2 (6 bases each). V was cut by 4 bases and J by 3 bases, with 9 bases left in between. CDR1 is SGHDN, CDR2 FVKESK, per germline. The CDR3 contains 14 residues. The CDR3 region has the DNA TGTGCCAGCAGCCCCGGGGGCTACACCGGGGAGCTGTTTTTT. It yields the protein CASSPGGYTGELFF.

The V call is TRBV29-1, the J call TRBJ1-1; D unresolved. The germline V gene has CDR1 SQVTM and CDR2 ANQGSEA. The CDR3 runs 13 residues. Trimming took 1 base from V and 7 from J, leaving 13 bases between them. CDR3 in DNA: TGCAGCGTTGAAGCAGCAGTAGCCTATGAAGCTTTCTTT. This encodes CSVEAAVAYEAFF.

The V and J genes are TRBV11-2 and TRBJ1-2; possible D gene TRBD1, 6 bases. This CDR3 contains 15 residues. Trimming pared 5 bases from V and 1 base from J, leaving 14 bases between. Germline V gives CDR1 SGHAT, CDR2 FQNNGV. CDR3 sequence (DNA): TGTGCCAGCAGCCAAGCGGGGGCCGTTAACTATGGCTACACCTTC. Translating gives CASSQAGAVNYGYTF. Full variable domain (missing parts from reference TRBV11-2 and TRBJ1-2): EAGVAQSPRYKIIEKRQSVAFWCNPISGHATLYWYQQILGQGPKLLIQFQNNGVVDDSQLPKDRFSAERLKGVDSTLKIQPAKLEDSAVYLCASSQAGAVNYGYTFGSGTRLTVV.

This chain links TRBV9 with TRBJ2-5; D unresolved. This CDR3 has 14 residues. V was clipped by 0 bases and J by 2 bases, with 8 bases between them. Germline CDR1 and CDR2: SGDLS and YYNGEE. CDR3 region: CASSVGTVQETQYF. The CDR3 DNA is TGTGCCAGCAGCGTAGGTACAGTACAAGAGACCCAGTACTTC.

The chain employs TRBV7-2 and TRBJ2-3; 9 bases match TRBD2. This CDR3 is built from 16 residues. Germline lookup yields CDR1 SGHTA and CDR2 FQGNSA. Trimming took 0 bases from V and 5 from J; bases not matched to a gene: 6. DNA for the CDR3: TGTGCCAGCAGCTTAGCCCGCGGGAGGGTTGGAGATACGCAGTATTTT. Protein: CASSLARGRVGDTQYF.

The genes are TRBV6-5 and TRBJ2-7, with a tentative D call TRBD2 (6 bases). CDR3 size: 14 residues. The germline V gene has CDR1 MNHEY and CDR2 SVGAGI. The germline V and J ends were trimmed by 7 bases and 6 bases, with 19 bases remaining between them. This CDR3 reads CASTAPGLTGEQYF. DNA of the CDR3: TGTGCCAGCACCGCCCCGGGACTCACTGGCGAGCAGTACTTC.

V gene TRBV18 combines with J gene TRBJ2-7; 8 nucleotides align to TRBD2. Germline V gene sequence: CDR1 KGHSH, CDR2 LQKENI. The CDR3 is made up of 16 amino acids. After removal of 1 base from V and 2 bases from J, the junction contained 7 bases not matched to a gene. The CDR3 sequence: CASSPQSERGTYEQYF. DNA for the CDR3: TGTGCCAGCTCACCACAGTCAGAGCGGGGGACCTACGAGCAGTACTTC.

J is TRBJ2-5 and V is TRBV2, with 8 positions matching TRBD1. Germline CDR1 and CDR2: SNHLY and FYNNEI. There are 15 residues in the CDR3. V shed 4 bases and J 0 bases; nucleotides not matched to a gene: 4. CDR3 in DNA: TGTGCCAGCAGTGGACAGGGGTCGTACCAAGAGACCCAGTACTTC. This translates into CASSGQGSYQETQYF.

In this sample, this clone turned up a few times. CDR3 amino acids: CASSDEVSGGADTGELFF. The CDR3 region has the DNA TGTGCCAGCAGTGATGAGGTTTCAGGGGGCGCCGACACCGGGGAGCTGTTTTTT. The chain employs TRBV2 and TRBJ2-2; 8 bases align to TRBD1. The CDR3 length is 18 residues. V lost 3 bases, J lost 3 bases, and 12 bases stayed unmatched. CDR1 SNHLY and CDR2 FYNNEI come from the germline V gene.

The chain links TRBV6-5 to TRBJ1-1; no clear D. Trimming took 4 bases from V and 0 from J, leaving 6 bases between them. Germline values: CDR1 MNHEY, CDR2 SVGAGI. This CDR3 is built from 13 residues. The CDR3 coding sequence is TGTGCCAGCAGTTCGTCCATGAACACTGAAGCTTTCTTT. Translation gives CASSSSMNTEAFF.

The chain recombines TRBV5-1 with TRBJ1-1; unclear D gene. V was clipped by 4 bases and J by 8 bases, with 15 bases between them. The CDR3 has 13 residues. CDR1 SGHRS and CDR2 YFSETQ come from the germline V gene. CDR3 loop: CASSKAGDTEAFF. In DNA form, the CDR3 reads TGCGCCAGCAGCAAAGCAGGTGATACCGAAGCTTTCTTT. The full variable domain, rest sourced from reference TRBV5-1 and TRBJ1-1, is KAGVTQTPRYLIKTRGQQVTLSCSPISGHRSVSWYQQTPGQGLQFLFEYFSETQRNKGNFPGRFSGRQFSNSRSEMNVSTLELGDSALYLCASSKAGDTEAFFGQGTRLTVV.

The CDR3 loop reads CAWSFDIKGYTF. The CDR3, as DNA: TGTGCCTGGAGTTTCGACATAAAAGGCTACACCTTC. The V call is TRBV30, the J call TRBJ1-2; D gene unclear. V was cut by 2 bases and J by 8 bases, with 12 bases left in between. CDR1 GTSNPN and CDR2 SVGIG come from the germline V gene (reference sequence). The CDR3 is 12 amino acids.

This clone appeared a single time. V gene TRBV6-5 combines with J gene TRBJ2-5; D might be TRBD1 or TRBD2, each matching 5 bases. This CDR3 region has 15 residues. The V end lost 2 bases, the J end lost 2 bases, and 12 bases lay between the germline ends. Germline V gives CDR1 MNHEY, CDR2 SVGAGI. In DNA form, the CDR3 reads TGTGCCAGCAGTTACCGGGGACGGATACAAGAGACCCAGTACTTC. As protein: CASSYRGRIQETQYF.

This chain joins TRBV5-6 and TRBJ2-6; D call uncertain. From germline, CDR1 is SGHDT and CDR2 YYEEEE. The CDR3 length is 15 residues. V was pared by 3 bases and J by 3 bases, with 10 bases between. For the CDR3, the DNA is TGTGCCAGCAGCTACGACACATATGGGGCCAACGTCCTGACTTTC. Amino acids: CASSYDTYGANVLTF. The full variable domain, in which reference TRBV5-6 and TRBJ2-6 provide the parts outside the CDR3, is DAGVTQSPTHLIKTRGQQVTLRCSPKSGHDTVSWYQQALGQGPQFIFQYYEEEERQRGNFPDRFSGHQFPNYSSELNVNALLLGDSALYLCASSYDTYGANVLTFGAGSRLTVL.

Written as DNA, the CDR3 is TGTGCCAGCAGTTACTCGATAGGGGTGAACACTGAAGCTTTCTTT. Translation gives CASSYSIGVNTEAFF. The genes are TRBV6-5 and TRBJ1-1, with D perhaps TRBD1 (5 bases). The CDR3 covers 15 residues. V was clipped by 0 bases and J by 0 bases, with 8 bases between them. Germline loops: CDR1 MNHEY, CDR2 SVGAGI.

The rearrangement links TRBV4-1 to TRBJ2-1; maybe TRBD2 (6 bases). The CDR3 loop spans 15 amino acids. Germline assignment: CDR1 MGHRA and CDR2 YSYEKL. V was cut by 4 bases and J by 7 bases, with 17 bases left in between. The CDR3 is CASSPSLGRRNEQFF. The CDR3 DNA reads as TGCGCCAGCAGCCCCAGTCTAGGGAGGAGGAATGAGCAGTTCTTC.

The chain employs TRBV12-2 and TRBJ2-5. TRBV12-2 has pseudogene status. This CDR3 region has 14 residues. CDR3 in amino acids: CASRFWVTVETQYF. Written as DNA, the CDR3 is TGTGCAAGTCGCTTCTGGGTGACCGTGGAGACCCAGTACTTC.

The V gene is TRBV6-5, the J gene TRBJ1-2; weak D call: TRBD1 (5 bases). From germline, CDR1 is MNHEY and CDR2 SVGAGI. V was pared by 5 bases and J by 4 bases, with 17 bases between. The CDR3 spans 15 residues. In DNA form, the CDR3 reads TGTGCCAGCAGTCCTTCGGACACGACCGTCTATGGCTACACCTTC. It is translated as CASSPSDTTVYGYTF.

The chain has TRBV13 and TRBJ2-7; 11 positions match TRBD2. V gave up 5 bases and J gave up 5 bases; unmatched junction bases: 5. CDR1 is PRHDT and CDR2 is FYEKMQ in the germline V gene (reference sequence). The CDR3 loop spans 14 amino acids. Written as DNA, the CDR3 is TGTGCCAGCAGCCTGACTAGCGGGGCTAACGAGCAGTACTTC. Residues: CASSLTSGANEQYF.

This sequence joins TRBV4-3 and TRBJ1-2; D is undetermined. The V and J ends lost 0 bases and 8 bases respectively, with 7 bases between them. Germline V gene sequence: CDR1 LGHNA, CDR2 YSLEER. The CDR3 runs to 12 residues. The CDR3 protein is CASSQDQWGYTF. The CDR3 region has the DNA TGCGCCAGCAGCCAAGATCAATGGGGCTACACCTTC.

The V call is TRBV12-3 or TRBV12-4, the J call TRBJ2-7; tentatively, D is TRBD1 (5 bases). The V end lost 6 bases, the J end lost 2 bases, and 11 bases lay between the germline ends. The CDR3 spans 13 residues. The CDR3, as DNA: TGTGCCAGCAGATTGACAGCTGCCTACGAGCAGTACTTC. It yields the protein CASRLTAAYEQYF.